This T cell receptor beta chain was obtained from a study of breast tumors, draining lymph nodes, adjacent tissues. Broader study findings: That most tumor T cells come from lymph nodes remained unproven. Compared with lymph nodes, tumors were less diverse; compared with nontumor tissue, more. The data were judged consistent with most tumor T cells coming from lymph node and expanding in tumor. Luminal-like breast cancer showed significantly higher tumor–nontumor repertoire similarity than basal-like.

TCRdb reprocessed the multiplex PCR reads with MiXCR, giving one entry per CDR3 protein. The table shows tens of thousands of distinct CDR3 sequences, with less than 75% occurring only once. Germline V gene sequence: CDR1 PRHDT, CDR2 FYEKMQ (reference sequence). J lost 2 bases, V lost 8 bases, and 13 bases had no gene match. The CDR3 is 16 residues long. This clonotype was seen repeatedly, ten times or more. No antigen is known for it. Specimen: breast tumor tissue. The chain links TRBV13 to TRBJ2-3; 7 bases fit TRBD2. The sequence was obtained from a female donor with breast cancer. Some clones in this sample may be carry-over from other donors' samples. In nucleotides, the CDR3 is TGTGCCAGCGCTCTAAAGTCCGGGGGGTTCACAGATACGCAGTATTTT. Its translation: CASALKSGGFTDTQYF.